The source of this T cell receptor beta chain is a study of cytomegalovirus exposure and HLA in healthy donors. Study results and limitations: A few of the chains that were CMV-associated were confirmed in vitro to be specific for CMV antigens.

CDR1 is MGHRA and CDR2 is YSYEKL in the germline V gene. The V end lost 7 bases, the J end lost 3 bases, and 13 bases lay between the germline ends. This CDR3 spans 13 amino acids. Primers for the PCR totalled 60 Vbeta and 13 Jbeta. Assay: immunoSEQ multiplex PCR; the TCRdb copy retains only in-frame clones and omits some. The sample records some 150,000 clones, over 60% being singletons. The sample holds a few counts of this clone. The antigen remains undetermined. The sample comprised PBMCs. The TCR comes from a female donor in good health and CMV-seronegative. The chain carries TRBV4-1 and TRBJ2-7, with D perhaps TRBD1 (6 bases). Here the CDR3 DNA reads TGCGCCAGCATTAGAGACAGGAGCTACGAGCAGTACTTC. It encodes CASIRDRSYEQYF.